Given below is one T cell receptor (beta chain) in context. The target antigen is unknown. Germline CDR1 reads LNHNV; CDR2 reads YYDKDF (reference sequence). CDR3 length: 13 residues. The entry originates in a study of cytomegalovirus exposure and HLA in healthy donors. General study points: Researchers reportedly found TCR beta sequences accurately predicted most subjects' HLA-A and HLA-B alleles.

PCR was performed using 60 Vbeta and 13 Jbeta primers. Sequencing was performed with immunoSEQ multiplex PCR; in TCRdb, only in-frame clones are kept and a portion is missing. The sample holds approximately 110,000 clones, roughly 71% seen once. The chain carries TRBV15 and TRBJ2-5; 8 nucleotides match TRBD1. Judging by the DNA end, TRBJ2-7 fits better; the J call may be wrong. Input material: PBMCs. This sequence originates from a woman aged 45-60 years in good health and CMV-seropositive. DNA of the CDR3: TGTGCCACCAGCAAGGACAGGGTCAGCGAGCAGTACTTC. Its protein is CATSKDRVSEQYF.